This entry lists 21 T cell receptor beta chains sequenced from one sample in a study of blood T cell repertoires in COVID-19. Profiled with immunoSEQ multiplex PCR; TCRdb holds only in-frame clones, not every one. The sample contains 180,000 or so clones, 70% to 85% of which appear only once. Sequencing was done on a sample of peripheral blood. The source is a man aged 55 to 70 who had recovered from COVID-19.

The chain employs TRBV11-2 and TRBJ1-1; TRBD1 matches 9 bases. CDR1 is SGHAT, CDR2 FQNNGV, per germline. The CDR3 sequence is 15 residues long. With V trimmed by 3 bases and J by 4 bases, 6 bases remained unmatched. DNA of the CDR3: TGTGCCAGCAGCTTCGGTGGACAGGGGAGCACTGAAGCTTTCTTT. It specifies CASSFGGQGSTEAFF.

The rearrangement uses TRBV18 and TRBJ2-7, with 8 nucleotides matching TRBD1. CDR1 is KGHSH and CDR2 is LQKENI in the germline V gene. The CDR3 length is 19 residues. The junction had 20 bases not matched to a gene; V was cut back by 4 bases and J by 3 bases. DNA for the CDR3: TGTGCCAGCTCACTCTCACCCCTCGCCCCGGGACAGGCGATCTACGAGCAGTACTTC. The encoded protein is CASSLSPLAPGQAIYEQYF.

The CDR3 spells CASSLAGGKTEAFF. In DNA form, the CDR3 reads TGTGCCAGCAGCTTAGCAGGGGGAAAAACTGAAGCTTTCTTT. The genes are TRBV7-9 and TRBJ1-1; D may be TRBD1 (6 bases). This CDR3 has 14 amino acids. V lost 0 bases and J 5 bases, leaving 10 bases between the germline ends. Germline assignment: CDR1 SEHNR and CDR2 FQNEAQ (reference sequence).

V is TRBV27 and J is TRBJ1-2, with D unclear. CDR3 length: 15 amino acids. CDR1 and CDR2 (germline): MNHEY, SMNVEV (reference sequence). V was clipped by 1 base and J by 4 bases, with 13 bases between them. The CDR3 DNA reads TGTGCCAGCAGTTTATACCCGGGATTCGGCTATGGCTACACCTTC. Residues: CASSLYPGFGYGYTF.

V is TRBV18 and J is TRBJ2-2, with TRBD2 matching 13 bases. In germline, CDR1 is KGHSH, CDR2 LQKENI. The ends lost 3 bases at V and 3 bases at J; junction bases unmatched: 1. This CDR3 contains 16 residues. The CDR3 region is CASSPGLAGDTGELFF. CDR3 nucleotide sequence: TGTGCCAGCTCACCCGGACTAGCGGGAGACACCGGGGAGCTGTTTTTT.

The V and J genes are TRBV7-3 and TRBJ2-1, with TRBD2 matching over 11 bases. This CDR3 has 16 amino acids. CDR1 and CDR2 from the germline V gene are SGHTA and FQGTGA. The V segment lost 2 bases and the J segment 2 bases; nucleotides outside the gene matches: 2. The CDR3 protein is CASSLLSGGAYNEQFF. As DNA, the CDR3 is TGTGCCAGCAGCTTACTTAGCGGGGGGGCCTACAATGAGCAGTTCTTC. Combining the CDR3 with reference TRBV7-3 and TRBJ2-1 gives the whole variable domain GAGVSQTPSNKVTEKGKYVELRCDPISGHTALYWYRQSLGQGPEFLIYFQGTGAADDSGLPNDRFFAVRPEGSVSTLKIQRTERGDSAVYLCASSLLSGGAYNEQFFGPGTRLTVL.

The chain links TRBV6-2 or TRBV6-3 to TRBJ1-1; D gene unclear. The CDR3 runs to 13 residues. V lost 0 bases, J lost 6 bases, and 8 bases lay in between. Germline V gene sequence: CDR1 MNHEY, CDR2 SVGEGT. CDR3 nucleotides: TGTGCCAGCAGTTACTCCGGGGTGGCTGAAGCTTTCTTT. Its protein product is CASSYSGVAEAFF.

J is TRBJ2-7 and V is TRBV18, with D possibly being TRBD1 (5 bases). This CDR3 comprises 13 residues. From germline, CDR1 is KGHSH and CDR2 LQKENI. V gave up 3 bases and J gave up 4 bases, with 10 bases separating them. CDR3: CASSPYDRYEQYF. DNA for the CDR3: TGTGCCAGCTCACCCTACGACAGATACGAGCAGTACTTC. Supplemented by reference TRBV18 and TRBJ2-7, the full variable domain reads NAGVMQNPRHLVRRRGQEARLRCSPMKGHSHVYWYRQLPEEGLKFMVYLQKENIIDESGMPKERFSAEFPKEGPSILRIQQVVRGDSAAYFCASSPYDRYEQYFGPGTRLTVT.

The V call is TRBV24-1, the J call TRBJ1-5; no reliable D call. This CDR3 spans 15 amino acids. Germline values: CDR1 KGHDR, CDR2 SFDVKD. The ends were cut back, 10 bases at V and 2 bases at J, with 17 bases in the middle. The CDR3 bases are TGTGCCACGACATGGAGGGAGGGCGGCAATCAGCCCCAGCATTTT. Its translation: CATTWREGGNQPQHF.

This chain connects TRBV6-5 to TRBJ1-1, with a tentative D call TRBD1 (6 bases). Germline CDR1 and CDR2: MNHEY and SVGAGI. This CDR3 is built from 14 residues. The ends were cut back, 4 bases at V and 3 bases at J, with 12 bases in the middle. The CDR3 bases are TGTGCCAGCAGTTTAACAGGGCGGCACACTGAAGCTTTCTTT. It codes for CASSLTGRHTEAFF.

This clone has a count of ten or more. The chain links TRBV19 to TRBJ1-5, with a possible D match to TRBD1 (6 bases). Trimming took off 4 bases at V and 6 bases at J, with 13 bases between the two ends. The CDR3 is made up of 14 amino acids. Germline V gene sequence: CDR1 LNHDA, CDR2 SQIVND (reference sequence). This CDR3 is CASSRDTAGQPQHF. The CDR3 DNA is TGTGCCAGTAGTAGGGACACCGCAGGTCAGCCCCAGCATTTT.

The CDR3 region is CASSLMLAGGNEQFF. CDR3 nucleotide sequence: TGCGCCAGCAGCTTGATGCTAGCGGGGGGAAATGAGCAGTTCTTC. The chain joins TRBV5-1 to TRBJ2-1; TRBD2 matches 11 bases. The CDR3 is 15 residues long. Germline V gives CDR1 SGHRS, CDR2 YFSETQ. V lost 1 base to trimming and J lost 7 bases; unmatched junction nucleotides: 4.

This chain uses TRBV7-2 with TRBJ2-3; D perhaps matches TRBD2 (5 bases). Germline CDR1 and CDR2: SGHTA and FQGNSA. The V end lost 4 bases, the J end lost 2 bases, and 19 bases lay between the germline ends. The CDR3 is 17 residues long. CDR3 in DNA: TGTGCCAGCAGCTATGAGACTATCACTCTCCCCACAGATACGCAGTATTTT. The encoded protein is CASSYETITLPTDTQYF.

CDR3 residues: CASRPGNTGELFF. For the CDR3, the DNA is TGTGCCAGTCGCCCGGGGAACACCGGGGAGCTGTTTTTT. The chain employs TRBV6-5 and TRBJ2-2; no definite D call. Trimming removed 9 bases from V and 1 base from J, with 9 bases in between. Germline V gene lookup returns CDR1 MNHEY and CDR2 SVGAGI. The CDR3 contains 13 residues.

The gene calls are TRBV6-2 or TRBV6-3 and TRBJ1-1; 9 positions match TRBD1. Germline-derived CDR1 and CDR2 are MNHEY and SVGEGT. The trim removed 5 bases at V and 0 bases at J, leaving 10 bases unmatched. The CDR3 length is 17 residues. The DNA for the CDR3 is TGTGCCAGCAGTCTAACCGGGACAGGGTTCGTGAACACTGAAGCTTTCTTT. It translates to CASSLTGTGFVNTEAFF.

The V and J genes are TRBV2 and TRBJ1-1; TRBD1 is a possible D gene (6 bases). The germline CDR1 and CDR2 sequences are SNHLY and FYNNEI. V lost 7 bases to trimming and J lost 1 base, with 10 bases between them. There are 13 residues in the CDR3. CDR3 amino acids: CASTRQENTEAFF. In nucleotides, the CDR3 is TGTGCCAGCACTAGACAGGAGAACACTGAAGCTTTCTTT. The full variable domain, its missing parts supplied by reference TRBV2 and TRBJ1-1, is EPEVTQTPSHQVTQMGQEVILRCVPISNHLYFYWYRQILGQKVEFLVSFYNNEISEKSEIFDDQFSVERPDGSNFTLKIRSTKLEDSAMYFCASTRQENTEAFFGQGTRLTVV.

The chain is built from TRBV10-3 and TRBJ1-6, with a weak D call TRBD1 (6 bases). This CDR3 spans 14 amino acids. Germline CDR1 reads ENHRY; CDR2 reads SYGVKD. The V end lost 4 bases, the J end lost 7 bases, and 11 bases lay between the germline ends. The CDR3 DNA reads TGTGCCATCAGTGGTGCAGGGGCAAATTCACCCCTCCACTTT. Protein: CAISGAGANSPLHF.

This rearrangement joins TRBV19 to TRBJ2-3; 10 bases are a match to TRBD2. This CDR3 has 17 residues. The germline V gene encodes CDR1 LNHDA and CDR2 SQIVND (reference sequence). V dropped 1 base and J dropped 6; count of bases not matched to a gene: 10. CDR3 sequence reads: CASSIVPLAGASDTQYF. In DNA form, the CDR3 reads TGTGCCAGTAGTATAGTTCCCCTAGCGGGGGCCTCCGATACGCAGTATTTT.

The rearrangement uses TRBV11-2 and TRBJ2-1, with D possibly TRBD2 on 5 matching bases. Trimming shortened V by 0 bases and J by 6 bases, and 6 bases separated the two germline ends. There are 13 residues in the CDR3. Germline V gene sequence: CDR1 SGHAT, CDR2 FQNNGV. The CDR3 is CASSLETINEQFF. The CDR3, as DNA: TGTGCCAGCAGCTTAGAGACTATCAATGAGCAGTTCTTC.

The sample holds one count of this clone. The CDR3 DNA sequence: TGCGCCAGCAGCTGGGGGACAGGTGGGAACGAGCAGTACTTC. This codes for CASSWGTGGNEQYF. V usage is TRBV5-1 and J usage is TRBJ2-7, with 8 bases fitting TRBD1. The CDR3 spans 14 residues. Germline values: CDR1 SGHRS, CDR2 YFSETQ. V was clipped by 3 bases and J by 5 bases; unmatched bases: 7.

J is TRBJ2-5 and V is TRBV18, with 11 bases fitting TRBD1. Trimming at V came to 2 bases and at J to 5 bases, leaving 4 bases not matched to a gene. The germline gives CDR1 KGHSH, CDR2 LQKENI. The CDR3 is made up of 15 amino acids. The CDR3: CASSPGQGASETQYF. The DNA of the CDR3 is TGTGCCAGCTCACCAGGACAGGGGGCCTCGGAGACCCAGTACTTC.